This TCR beta chain was captured by sequencing in a study of blood T cell repertoires in COVID-19. About the study: Acute-phase and convalescent COVID-19 samples originated in the United States, Italy and Spain. Sample material is recorded as cDNA or gDNA derived from T cells, B-cell-depleted T cells, or PBMCs.

Source study methods: Estimates of nucleated cell counts were drawn from the amplification of reference gene primers. Sequenced by immunoSEQ multiplex PCR; TCRdb stores in-frame clones only, minus some. The V and J calls and clone size were taken over from that table, and D and trimming were inferred from the DNA. The sample lists around 100,000 clones, 75% to 90% occurring once. The CDR3 loop spans 18 amino acids. The V gene's germline CDR1 is MGHRA and CDR2 YSYEKL. Trimming removed 1 base from V and 7 bases from J; junction bases left unmatched: 18. The chain recombines TRBV4-1 with TRBJ2-5; 7 bases are a match to TRBD1. This clonotype originated in a woman of 80 years or more with acute or convalescent COVID-19. The sequenced sample consisted of peripheral blood. CDR3 region: CASSQGPGDRADLGTQYF. Written as DNA, the CDR3 is TGCGCCAGCAGCCAAGGTCCCGGCGACAGGGCCGACCTAGGGACCCAGTACTTC.